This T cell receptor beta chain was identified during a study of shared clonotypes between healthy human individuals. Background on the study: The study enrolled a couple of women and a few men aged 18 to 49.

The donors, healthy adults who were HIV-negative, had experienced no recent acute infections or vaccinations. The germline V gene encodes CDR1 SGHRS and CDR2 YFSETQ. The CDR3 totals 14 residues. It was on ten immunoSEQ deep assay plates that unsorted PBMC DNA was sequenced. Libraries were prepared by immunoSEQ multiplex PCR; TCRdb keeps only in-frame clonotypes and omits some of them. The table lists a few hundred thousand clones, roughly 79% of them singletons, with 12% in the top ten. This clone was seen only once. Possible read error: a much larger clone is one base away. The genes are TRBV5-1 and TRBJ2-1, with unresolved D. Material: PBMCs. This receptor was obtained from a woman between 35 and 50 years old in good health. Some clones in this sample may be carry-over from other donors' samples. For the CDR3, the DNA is TGCTCCAGCAGCTTCAAGGGCCTAAACGATGAGCAGTTCTTC. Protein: CSSSFKGLNDEQFF.